Below, 18 T cell receptor beta chains from the same sample are listed, as sequenced in a study of blood T cell repertoires in COVID-19. Profiling relied on immunoSEQ multiplex PCR, and the TCRdb table lists in-frame clones only, not all of them. The data show roughly 700,000 clones, about 90% seen once. Sequenced sample: peripheral blood. The source is a woman younger than 35 with acute or convalescent COVID-19.

This sequence joins TRBV19 and TRBJ1-3; no firm D call. The CDR3 has 17 residues. CDR1 and CDR2 from the germline V gene are LNHDA and SQIVND (reference sequence). V lost 3 bases and J lost 0, with 15 bases in between. As DNA, the CDR3 is TGTGCCAGTAGTATCCCCCGGAGGGTTTACTCTGGAAACACCATATATTTT. This sequence encodes CASSIPRRVYSGNTIYF.

The rearrangement links TRBV28 to TRBJ1-4; 8 bases are a match to TRBD1. The trim removed 4 bases at V and 2 bases at J, leaving 3 bases unmatched. Germline lookup yields CDR1 MDHEN and CDR2 SYDVKM. This CDR3 is 15 amino acids long. DNA of the CDR3: TGTGCCAGCAGTTCTCCAGGGGGCACTAATGAAAAACTGTTTTTT. Encoded protein: CASSSPGGTNEKLFF.

The V gene is TRBV18, the J gene TRBJ1-3, with D tentatively TRBD1 (5 bases). The CDR3 totals 16 residues. Between the trimmed V and J ends, which lost 1 base and 0 bases, there was a span of 10 bases. Germline CDR1 reads KGHSH; CDR2 reads LQKENI. CDR3 residues: CASSPLGTSSGNTIYF. Here the CDR3 DNA reads TGTGCCAGCTCACCACTAGGGACTTCCTCTGGAAACACCATATATTTT. Using reference TRBV18 and TRBJ1-3 for the parts outside the CDR3, the full variable domain is NAGVMQNPRHLVRRRGQEARLRCSPMKGHSHVYWYRQLPEEGLKFMVYLQKENIIDESGMPKERFSAEFPKEGPSILRIQQVVRGDSAAYFCASSPLGTSSGNTIYFGEGSWLTVV.

The genes are TRBV5-1 and TRBJ2-7; maybe TRBD1 (6 bases). Germline CDR1 reads SGHRS; CDR2 reads YFSETQ. Trimming shortened V by 0 bases and J by 0 bases, and 13 bases separated the two germline ends. The CDR3 covers 16 residues. The DNA of the CDR3 is TGCGCCAGCAGCTTGGCGGACAGTGCTTTCTCCTACGAGCAGTACTTC. It encodes CASSLADSAFSYEQYF.

V usage is TRBV12-3 or TRBV12-4 and J usage is TRBJ1-2, with D perhaps matching TRBD1 (6 bases). V lost 4 bases, J lost 5 bases, and 8 bases lay in between. This CDR3 is 12 amino acids long. For the CDR3, the DNA is TGTGCCAGCAGTTCAGGGGTTTATGGCTACACCTTC. Its protein product is CASSSGVYGYTF.

This chain links TRBV6-1 with TRBJ1-2, with 9 bases fitting TRBD1. Germline V gene sequence: CDR1 MNHNS, CDR2 SASEGT. J gave up 4 bases and V 3 bases, and 6 bases lay outside the gene matches. The CDR3 sequence is 15 residues long. The DNA for the CDR3 is TGTGCCAGCAGTGAGGACAGGGGCCTACTCTATGGCTACACCTTC. Protein: CASSEDRGLLYGYTF.

The gene calls are TRBV27 and TRBJ2-7; a weak D match, TRBD2 (6 bases). Germline-derived CDR1 and CDR2 are MNHEY and SMNVEV (reference sequence). Between the trimmed V and J ends, which lost 6 bases and 1 base, there was a span of 10 bases. The CDR3 contains 13 residues. CDR3 bases: TGTGCCAGCAGCAAGAGCGGGTCCTACGAGCAGTACTTC. Translating it yields CASSKSGSYEQYF.

The chain joins TRBV24-1 to TRBJ1-2, with 10 bases matching TRBD1. Per germline, CDR1 KGHDR and CDR2 SFDVKD. V dropped 6 bases and J dropped 4; count of bases not matched to a gene: 7. The CDR3 is made up of 15 amino acids. The CDR3 nucleotides are TGTGCCACCAGTTCCCGGGACAGGGGAAGCTATGGCTACACCTTC. It codes for CATSSRDRGSYGYTF.

The V and J genes are TRBV18 and TRBJ2-1; TRBD1 agrees at 10 bases. This CDR3 is 15 amino acids long. Germline trimming cut 4 bases from V and 9 bases from J; bases unmatched to any gene: 9. Looked up from germline, CDR1 is KGHSH and CDR2 is LQKENI. In DNA, the CDR3 is TGTGCCAGCTCACGCGCCGGGACAGGGGTGATTGAGCAGTTCTTC. Translation: CASSRAGTGVIEQFF.

This rearrangement joins TRBV11-2 to TRBJ1-1; D gene unclear. The CDR3 extends over 12 amino acids. Germline CDR1 reads SGHAT; CDR2 reads FQNNGV. V dropped 2 bases and J dropped 11 bases, with 12 bases sitting between them. CDR3 sequence: CASSLRQRWAFF. The DNA for the CDR3 is TGTGCCAGCAGCTTACGTCAGCGATGGGCTTTCTTT.

V and J are TRBV3-1 (or the pseudogene TRBV3-2) and TRBJ2-3, with unresolved D. CDR3 length: 13 residues. Trimming left V 5 bases short and J 5 bases short, with 11 bases between. CDR1 LGHDT and CDR2 YNNKEL come from the germline V gene (reference sequence). The CDR3 protein is CASSTQPGDTQYF. CDR3 DNA sequence: TGTGCCAGCAGCACCCAACCCGGAGATACGCAGTATTTT.

CDR3 protein: CASSPPPGTGELFF. CDR3 sequence (DNA): TGTGCCAGCAGCCCCCCTCCGGGGACCGGGGAGCTGTTTTTT. J is TRBJ2-2 and V is TRBV9, with D maybe TRBD2 (5 bases). The V end lost 4 bases, the J end lost 5 bases, and 12 bases lay between the germline ends. CDR1 is SGDLS and CDR2 is YYNGEE in the germline V gene. The CDR3 runs 14 residues. Full variable domain (remainder filled in from reference TRBV9 and TRBJ2-2): DSGVTQTPKHLITATGQRVTLRCSPRSGDLSVYWYQQSLDQGLQFLIQYYNGEERAKGNILERFSAQQFPDLHSELNLSSLELGDSALYFCASSPPPGTGELFFGEGSRLTVL.

The V gene is TRBV4-1, the J gene TRBJ2-3; TRBD2 matches at 9 bases. V shed 2 bases, J shed 4 bases, and the junction held 1 base outside the gene matches. The CDR3 consists of 14 residues. Germline CDR1 MGHRA, CDR2 YSYEKL. In DNA form, the CDR3 reads TGCGCCAGCAGCCAAAGACTAGCGGCAGATACGCAGTATTTT. Translation gives CASSQRLAADTQYF.

This clone came up once. This rearrangement joins TRBV14 to TRBJ2-7; D is unresolved. Germline CDR1 is SGHDN and CDR2 is FVKESK. The CDR3 consists of 13 residues. V was trimmed by 0 bases and J by 6 bases, leaving 9 bases between them. The CDR3 bases are TGTGCCAGCAGCCAAGATATTAGAAGCGAGCAGTACTTC. Translation gives CASSQDIRSEQYF.

This chain uses TRBV27 with TRBJ1-2; TRBD1 might be the D (6 bases). Germline V gene lookup returns CDR1 MNHEY and CDR2 SMNVEV (reference sequence). The CDR3 sequence is 13 residues long. Deletions cut 11 bases from V and 4 bases from J, with 17 bases between. For the CDR3, the DNA is TGTGCCGGGGGGGCCACGGATTTCTATGGCTACACCTTC. This sequence encodes CAGGATDFYGYTF.

This chain joins TRBV7-9 and TRBJ1-2; a possible D gene is TRBD1 (5 bases). The CDR3 is 12 amino acids. V was trimmed by 9 bases and J by 4 bases, leaving 12 bases between them. Germline CDR1 and CDR2: SEHNR and FQNEAQ (reference sequence). CDR3 sequence (DNA): TGTGCCAGTCGCGGGGGTTTCTATGGCTACACCTTC. Amino acid sequence: CASRGGFYGYTF.

In this sample, this clone turned up a few times. The gene calls are TRBV7-9 and TRBJ1-4; no definite D call. Germline V gene lookup returns CDR1 SEHNR and CDR2 FQNEAQ (reference sequence). The CDR3 sequence is 15 residues long. The ends were cut back, 5 bases at V and 2 bases at J, with 12 bases in the middle. This CDR3 reads CASSPQQQTNEKLFF. The CDR3, as DNA: TGTGCCAGCAGCCCCCAACAGCAGACTAATGAAAAACTGTTTTTT. The full variable domain, rest sourced from reference TRBV7-9 and TRBJ1-4, is DTGVSQNPRHKITKRGQNVTFRCDPISEHNRLYWYRQTLGQGPEFLTYFQNEAQLEKSRLLSDRFSAERPKGSFSTLEIQRTEQGDSAMYLCASSPQQQTNEKLFFGSGTQLSVL.

This chain connects TRBV6-5 to TRBJ2-6; D is perhaps TRBD1 (5 bases). This CDR3 comprises 14 residues. Germline values: CDR1 MNHEY, CDR2 SVGAGI. V was cut by 6 bases and J by 2 bases, with 8 bases left in between. The CDR3 loop is CASRTRAGANVLTF. The CDR3 DNA follows: TGTGCCAGCAGGACCAGGGCTGGGGCCAACGTCCTGACTTTC.